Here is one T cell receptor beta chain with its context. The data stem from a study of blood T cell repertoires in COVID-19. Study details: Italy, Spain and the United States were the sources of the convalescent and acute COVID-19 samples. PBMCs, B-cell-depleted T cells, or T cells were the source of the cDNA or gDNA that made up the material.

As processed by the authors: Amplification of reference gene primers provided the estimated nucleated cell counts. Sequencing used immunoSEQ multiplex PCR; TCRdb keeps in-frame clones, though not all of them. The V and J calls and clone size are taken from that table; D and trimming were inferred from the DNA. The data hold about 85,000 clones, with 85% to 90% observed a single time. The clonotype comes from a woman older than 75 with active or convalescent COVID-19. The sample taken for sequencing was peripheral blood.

The CDR3 protein is CASSPTDRAGANVLTF. CDR3 DNA: TGCGCCAGCAGCCCAACGGACAGGGCTGGGGCCAACGTCCTGACTTTC. V and J are TRBV4-3 and TRBJ2-6; TRBD1 aligns across 8 bases. Germline CDR1 reads LGHNA; CDR2 reads YSLEER. The CDR3 is 16 amino acids. The junction had 4 bases not matched to a gene; V was cut back by 4 bases and J by 2 bases.